Here is one T cell receptor (beta chain) with its context. The CDR3 contains 13 residues. V lost 4 bases to trimming and J lost 4 bases, with 10 bases between them. CDR1 is LGHNA, CDR2 YNFKEQ, per germline. This table comes from immunoSEQ multiplex PCR, and its TCRdb copy is limited to in-frame clones, with some not included. Here the sample spans under 200,000 clones, approximately 89% being singletons. The entry originates in a study of blood T cell repertoires in COVID-19. The chain joins TRBV4-2 to TRBJ1-2, with D unclear. This TCR came from a man in his 70s with acute or convalescent COVID-19. Sequences were obtained from peripheral blood. This chain's CDR3 is CASSRDGVYGYTF. The CDR3, as DNA: TGTGCCAGCAGCCGAGACGGAGTCTATGGCTACACCTTC.